Each of the 20 T cell receptor beta chains below was sequenced from the same sample in a study of long-term antiretroviral therapy in people with HIV. Survey level was the resolution at which the v3.0 immunoSEQ assay ran. TCRdb's copy holds only in-frame clones and misses some; the assay was immunoSEQ multiplex PCR. The sample yields approximately 36,000 clones, roughly 82% seen once. The sequenced sample was unsorted PBMCs, obtained 0.6 years after starting antiretroviral therapy. Every receptor here comes from a man in his late teens or twenties with HIV.

The chain links TRBV19 to TRBJ2-7, with D unresolved. Germline-derived CDR1 and CDR2 are LNHDA and SQIVND (reference sequence). Trimming took off 5 bases at V and 5 bases at J, with 16 bases between the two ends. This CDR3 has 14 amino acids. CDR3 in amino acids: CASSRTALVDEQYF. Written as DNA, the CDR3 is TGTGCCAGTAGTCGGACGGCCTTGGTAGACGAGCAGTACTTC.

The chain couples TRBV4-3 to TRBJ2-7, with D tentatively TRBD1 or TRBD2 (5 bases each). Trimming shortened V by 5 bases and J by 1 base, and 12 bases separated the two germline ends. Germline V gives CDR1 LGHNA, CDR2 YSLEER. This CDR3 has 14 residues. CDR3 nucleotide sequence: TGCGCCAGCAGCGCCGGGACGGGGTCCTACGAGCAGTACTTC. It translates to CASSAGTGSYEQYF.

The chain is built from TRBV12-5 and TRBJ1-2; possible D gene TRBD1, 6 bases. Germline CDR1 reads LGHNT; CDR2 reads FRNRAP. The germline V and J ends were trimmed by 6 bases and 8 bases, with 13 bases remaining between them. The CDR3 runs 12 residues. This CDR3 is CASGSGVGGYTF. Written as DNA, the CDR3 is TGTGCTAGTGGATCAGGGGTTGGGGGCTACACCTTC.

This clone was observed once. This rearrangement joins TRBV5-1 to TRBJ2-7; TRBD1 matches at 8 bases. The germline V gene encodes CDR1 SGHRS and CDR2 YFSETQ. V shed 3 bases, J shed 2 bases, and the junction held 7 bases outside the gene matches. The CDR3 extends over 15 amino acids. In nucleotides, the CDR3 is TGCGCCAGCAGCTGGATGTCGACAGGGGCCTACGAGCAGTACTTC. The encoded protein is CASSWMSTGAYEQYF.

This chain uses TRBV12-5 with TRBJ2-2; D tentatively fits TRBD1 or TRBD2 (5 bases each). Trimming took off 0 bases at V and 1 base at J, with 18 bases between the two ends. Germline V gene data show CDR1 as LGHNT and CDR2 as FRNRAP. The CDR3 length is 19 residues. The CDR3 sequence: CASGLVLGSGPKNTGELFF. The CDR3 coding sequence is TGTGCTAGTGGTTTGGTACTAGGGTCGGGACCCAAGAACACCGGGGAGCTGTTTTTT.

This chain links TRBV9 with TRBJ1-1; no firm D call. V shed 0 bases and J shed 4 bases, with 13 bases lying between them. CDR1 and CDR2 from the germline V gene are SGDLS and YYNGEE. The CDR3 runs to 15 residues. The CDR3 sequence: CASSVAGRVGTEAFF. The CDR3 DNA is TGTGCCAGCAGCGTAGCAGGTAGGGTGGGCACTGAAGCTTTCTTT. Supplemented by reference TRBV9 and TRBJ1-1, the full variable domain reads DSGVTQTPKHLITATGQRVTLRCSPRSGDLSVYWYQQSLDQGLQFLIQYYNGEERAKGNILERFSAQQFPDLHSELNLSSLELGDSALYFCASSVAGRVGTEAFFGQGTRLTVV.

V and J are TRBV19 and TRBJ1-1; D is undetermined. The CDR3 contains 14 residues. From germline, CDR1 is LNHDA and CDR2 SQIVND (reference sequence). V was trimmed by 5 bases and J by 6 bases, leaving 16 bases between them. The CDR3 nucleotides read TGTGCCAGTAGTTTCAGATACAGAGAATCTGAAGCTTTCTTT. Residues: CASSFRYRESEAFF.

This clone was seen only once. The rearrangement joins TRBV11-1 to TRBJ2-3, with 7 bases identical to TRBD2. The CDR3 is made up of 14 amino acids. Trimming cost V 0 bases and J 10 bases; bases outside gene matches: 7. Germline lookup yields CDR1 SGHAT and CDR2 FQDESV (reference sequence). The DNA of the CDR3 is TGTGCCAGCAGCTTAGCCCCGGTTGGGGGGGCGCAGTATTTT. Translation: CASSLAPVGGAQYF.

CDR3 nucleotides: TGTGCCAGCAGAGCAGTCCTGAACACTGAAGCTTTCTTT. It codes for CASRAVLNTEAFF. This chain joins TRBV2 and TRBJ1-1; D not resolved. The CDR3 contains 13 residues. Germline loops: CDR1 SNHLY, CDR2 FYNNEI. Trimming took off 6 bases at V and 0 bases at J, with 8 bases between the two ends.

The chain recombines TRBV5-1 with TRBJ2-2, with no clear D. With 0 bases removed from V and 4 bases from J, the gap between germline ends came to 16 bases. The germline CDR1 and CDR2 sequences are SGHRS and YFSETQ. The CDR3 spans 17 residues. This chain's CDR3 is CASSLEPPLHLTGELFF. The CDR3 DNA sequence: TGCGCCAGCAGCTTGGAACCCCCACTTCACCTCACCGGGGAGCTGTTTTTT.

This clone turned up a few times. This rearrangement joins TRBV10-1 to TRBJ2-2; 10 bases are a match to TRBD1. The V gene end was trimmed by 7 bases and the J gene end by 5 bases; junction bases not matched to a gene: 1. The germline V gene encodes CDR1 WNHNN and CDR2 SYGVQD (reference sequence). The CDR3 is 13 residues long. Written as DNA, the CDR3 is TGCGCCAGCATGGACAGGGGGACCGGGGAGCTGTTTTTT. Translating it yields CASMDRGTGELFF.

The CDR3 DNA reads as TGCGCCAGCAGCTTGGGTGGGCCTAACACAGATACGCAGTATTTT. Encoded protein: CASSLGGPNTDTQYF. The genes are TRBV5-1 and TRBJ2-3; D not resolved. Germline V gene sequence: CDR1 SGHRS, CDR2 YFSETQ. Trimming pared 0 bases from V and 2 bases from J, leaving 10 bases between. This CDR3 region has 15 residues.

This chain joins TRBV2 and TRBJ2-1, with a possible D match to TRBD1 (6 bases). Deletions cut 7 bases from V and 7 bases from J, with 11 bases between. The germline gives CDR1 SNHLY, CDR2 FYNNEI. The CDR3 totals 12 residues. The DNA for the CDR3 is TGTGCCAGCAAGGGGGACATGAATGAGCAGTTCTTC. Its protein is CASKGDMNEQFF.

This clone was counted between two and nine times. V gene TRBV7-9 combines with J gene TRBJ2-7; 7 bases align to TRBD1. The V gene's germline CDR1 is SEHNR and CDR2 FQNEAQ (reference sequence). The CDR3 spans 14 residues. Trimming took 0 bases from V and 5 from J; bases not matched to a gene: 4. In nucleotides, the CDR3 is TGTGCCAGCAGCTTAGCGACAGGGTATAACGAGCAGTACTTC. Translation gives CASSLATGYNEQYF.

This rearrangement joins TRBV7-2 to TRBJ1-1; D perhaps matches TRBD1 (6 bases). The germline CDR1 and CDR2 sequences are SGHTA and FQGNSA. V was shortened by 3 bases and J by 3 bases, with 11 bases between the two germline ends. This CDR3 contains 14 residues. The CDR3 nucleotides are TGTGCCAGCAGCTTCCTTCCAGGGGACACTGAAGCTTTCTTT. Translated, it gives CASSFLPGDTEAFF.

This chain links TRBV5-5 with TRBJ1-1; D gene unclear. In germline, CDR1 is SGHKS, CDR2 YYEKEE (reference sequence). Trimming cost V 1 base and J 1 base, with 8 bases left between them. The CDR3 runs to 14 residues. CDR3 DNA sequence: TGTGCCAGCAGCTTGAGGCTGGGGAACACTGAAGCTTTCTTT. It is translated as CASSLRLGNTEAFF. The variable domain in full, completed from reference TRBV5-5 and TRBJ1-1, reads DAGVTQSPTHLIKTRGQQVTLRCSPISGHKSVSWYQQVLGQGPQFIFQYYEKEERGRGNFPDRFSARQFPNYSSELNVNALLLGDSALYLCASSLRLGNTEAFFGQGTRLTVV.

The chain employs TRBV27 and TRBJ2-3, with a possible D match to TRBD1 (5 bases). The V gene lost 7 bases and the J gene lost 0 bases, with 14 bases spanning the gap. The germline V gene encodes CDR1 MNHEY and CDR2 SMNVEV (reference sequence). The CDR3 has 15 residues. The CDR3 is CASNSRQTSTDTQYF. The CDR3 nucleotides are TGTGCCAGCAATTCACGACAGACTAGCACAGATACGCAGTATTTT.

V usage is TRBV7-9 and J usage is TRBJ1-4, with D perhaps TRBD1 (5 bases). This CDR3 is built from 13 residues. CDR1 is SEHNR and CDR2 is FQNEAQ in the germline V gene (reference sequence). V lost 10 bases and J lost 7, with 16 bases in between. The CDR3 loop reads CATRFWQGEKLFF. Written as DNA, the CDR3 is TGTGCCACCAGATTCTGGCAGGGTGAAAAACTGTTTTTT. Drawing the rest from reference TRBV7-9 and TRBJ1-4, the complete variable domain is DTGVSQNPRHKITKRGQNVTFRCDPISEHNRLYWYRQTLGQGPEFLTYFQNEAQLEKSRLLSDRFSAERPKGSFSTLEIQRTEQGDSAMYLCATRFWQGEKLFFGSGTQLSVL.

This clone was observed a handful of times. The CDR3 region has the DNA TGTGCCAGCAGCGAGGGGGTCGGTGAAAAACTGTTTTTT. The encoded protein is CASSEGVGEKLFF. This chain connects TRBV9 to TRBJ1-4, with a weak D call TRBD1 (6 bases). Looked up from germline, CDR1 is SGDLS and CDR2 is YYNGEE. The CDR3 is made up of 13 amino acids. V gave up 3 bases and J gave up 7 bases, with 10 bases separating them.

The chain is built from TRBV27 and TRBJ2-7; perhaps TRBD1 as D (5 bases). The V gene's germline CDR1 is MNHEY and CDR2 SMNVEV (reference sequence). CDR3 length: 15 amino acids. The V end was cut by 3 bases, the J end by 2 bases, with 14 bases between. CDR3 coding DNA: TGTGCCAGCAGTTTCACCCCGGACAAGGCCTACGAGCAGTACTTC. It encodes CASSFTPDKAYEQYF.